One and the same sample provided the 21 T cell receptor beta chains below, sequenced in a study of shared clonotypes between healthy human individuals (TCRdb year 2020). CD8 naive samples consisted of CD45RO-negative cells that were positively selected for CCR7, yielding a CD45RA+CCR7+ population without TemRA cells. Library creation used the immunoSEQ multiplex PCR assay. TCRdb took over this immuneACCESS table, retaining in-frame rearrangements with V and J assigned. Such tables are incomplete; in checked studies, under half of the missing clones stem from an unresolved V gene, and the remainder is unexplained. Present in this sample are millions of clones, approximately 94% of which were seen just once. The top ten clonotypes cover 0.9% to 1.3% of the sample. The source material was naive CD8+ T cells sorted from blood. The cell subset or site label of this sample denotes: CD45RA+CCR7+. These receptor sequences come from a man younger than 35 in good health.

The chain links TRBV10-1 to TRBJ1-1, with 9 bases matching TRBD1. Germline trimming cut 7 bases from V and 5 bases from J; bases unmatched to any gene: 5. The CDR3 spans 13 residues. Germline lookup yields CDR1 WNHNN and CDR2 SYGVQD (reference sequence). For the CDR3, the DNA is TGCGCCAGCACTACGACAGGGGGTACTGAAGCTTTCTTT. Residues: CASTTTGGTEAFF.

This chain uses TRBV27 with TRBJ2-6; maybe TRBD1 (6 bases). This CDR3 spans 16 amino acids. Germline V gene lookup returns CDR1 MNHEY and CDR2 SMNVEV (reference sequence). Trimming took off 6 bases at V and 2 bases at J, with 14 bases between the two ends. CDR3 protein: CASSPGWDTGANVLTF. Written as DNA, the CDR3 is TGTGCCAGCAGCCCAGGGTGGGACACTGGGGCCAACGTCCTGACTTTC.

Only one count was recorded for this clone. The V gene is TRBV13, the J gene TRBJ2-5, with TRBD2 matching over 13 bases. The CDR3 covers 18 residues. V lost 5 bases to trimming and J lost 2 bases; unmatched junction nucleotides: 11. Per germline, CDR1 PRHDT and CDR2 FYEKMQ (reference sequence). The CDR3 loop reads CASSPPGGLAGDQETQYF. CDR3 nucleotide sequence: TGTGCCAGCAGCCCACCCGGCGGACTAGCGGGGGATCAAGAGACCCAGTACTTC.

The V call is TRBV6-1, the J call TRBJ1-5; no definite D call. Deletions cut 2 bases from V and 7 bases from J, with 21 bases between. The CDR3 contains 17 residues. The germline V gene has CDR1 MNHNS and CDR2 SASEGT. The DNA for the CDR3 is TGTGCCAGCAGTGAATGGAGGAGTATGGGGTTCGAGCAGCCCCAGCATTTT. Its translation: CASSEWRSMGFEQPQHF.

Of note for this clone: In the same sample, other DNA sequences code for this CDR3. The CDR3 nucleotides are TGCGCCAGCAGCCAACTGGCGGGGGGACCCTACGAGCAGTACTTC. Amino acid sequence: CASSQLAGGPYEQYF. The genes are TRBV4-1 and TRBJ2-7, with 8 nucleotides matching TRBD2. The trim removed 2 bases at V and 2 bases at J, leaving 5 bases unmatched. Germline CDR1 is MGHRA and CDR2 is YSYEKL. The CDR3 consists of 15 residues.

The chain combines TRBV19 with TRBJ2-7; TRBD1 matches at 8 bases. V was pared by 6 bases and J by 2 bases, with 3 bases of the junction left unmatched. CDR1 is LNHDA, CDR2 SQIVND, per germline (reference sequence). The CDR3 is made up of 13 amino acids. CDR3 amino acids: CASRKQGAYEQYF. CDR3 DNA: TGTGCCAGTAGAAAACAGGGGGCCTACGAGCAGTACTTC. The entire variable domain, with the rest obtained from reference TRBV19 and TRBJ2-7, is as follows: DGGITQSPKYLFRKEGQNVTLSCEQNLNHDAMYWYRQDPGQGLRLIYYSQIVNDFQKGDIAEGYSVSREKKESFPLTVTSAQKNPTAFYLCASRKQGAYEQYFGPGTRLTVT.

As to this clone: Other DNA sequences in this sample translate to the same CDR3. The V call is TRBV6-5, the J call TRBJ1-1; D uncertain. Germline-derived CDR1 and CDR2 are MNHEY and SVGAGI. The CDR3 covers 13 residues. Trimming took 2 bases from V and 1 from J, leaving 5 bases between them. CDR3 in amino acids: CASSYAANTEAFF. In DNA form, the CDR3 reads TGTGCCAGCAGTTACGCAGCGAACACTGAAGCTTTCTTT.

A remark on this clone: Other DNA sequences within the sample encode an identical CDR3. This CDR3 reads CATRDRGSYEQYF. Here the CDR3 DNA reads TGTGCCACCAGAGACAGGGGGAGTTACGAGCAGTACTTC. This chain connects TRBV15 to TRBJ2-7, with 9 bases identical to TRBD1. In germline, CDR1 is LNHNV, CDR2 YYDKDF (reference sequence). The CDR3 totals 13 residues. V shed 6 bases and J 4 bases; nucleotides not matched to a gene: 4.

CDR3 nucleotide sequence: TGTGCCTGGAGCCTGACAGGGGCCTACGAGCAGTACTTC. Its protein product is CAWSLTGAYEQYF. The chain uses TRBV30 and TRBJ2-7, with 8 positions matching TRBD1. The junction had 3 bases not matched to a gene; V was cut back by 3 bases and J by 2 bases. This CDR3 has 13 residues. Germline values: CDR1 GTSNPN, CDR2 SVGIG (reference sequence).

The chain recombines TRBV7-8 with TRBJ1-1; TRBD1 aligns across 8 bases. V dropped 5 bases and J dropped 4; count of bases not matched to a gene: 9. The CDR3 consists of 15 residues. Per germline, CDR1 SGHVS and CDR2 FQNEAQ. CDR3 sequence: CASSALTTGGTEAFF. CDR3 in DNA: TGTGCCAGCAGCGCTCTTACTACAGGGGGCACTGAAGCTTTCTTT.

The rearrangement joins TRBV7-2 to TRBJ2-1; a weak D match, TRBD1 (5 bases). Germline-derived CDR1 and CDR2 are SGHTA and FQGNSA. This CDR3 has 19 amino acids. Deletions cut 1 base from V and 0 bases from J, with 19 bases between. In nucleotides, the CDR3 is TGTGCCAGCAGCTTAGTAGGGGCGCTGTTACTTAGCTCCTACAATGAGCAGTTCTTC. It specifies CASSLVGALLLSSYNEQFF.

This clone was seen only once. In DNA form, the CDR3 reads TGTGCCAGCAGCTTGGGACTAGCGGGCTCCCAAGAGACCCAGTACTTC. It encodes CASSLGLAGSQETQYF. The chain couples TRBV5-4 to TRBJ2-5; 10 bases fit TRBD2. This CDR3 has 16 residues. Germline CDR1 and CDR2: SGHNT and YYREEE (reference sequence). V lost 0 bases to trimming and J lost 1 base; unmatched junction nucleotides: 3.

The chain uses TRBV9 and TRBJ2-3; no definite D call. Per the germline V gene, CDR1 is SGDLS and CDR2 is YYNGEE. Trimming took off 3 bases at V and 2 bases at J, with 10 bases between the two ends. The CDR3 runs to 14 residues. This chain's CDR3 is CASSANYPTDTQYF. Written as DNA, the CDR3 is TGTGCCAGCAGCGCAAACTACCCCACAGATACGCAGTATTTT.

This chain uses TRBV7-9 with TRBJ1-4, with 7 bases matching TRBD1. This CDR3 region has 15 residues. J was trimmed by 5 bases and V by 5 bases; bases with no gene match: 8. CDR1 is SEHNR, CDR2 FQNEAQ, per germline (reference sequence). The CDR3 DNA reads as TGTGCCAGCAGCGGTCAGGGGGGTGGGAATGAAAAACTGTTTTTT. Amino acid sequence: CASSGQGGGNEKLFF.

J is TRBJ2-3 and V is TRBV30; D gene unclear. The CDR3 extends over 11 amino acids. The ends were cut back, 2 bases at V and 4 bases at J, with 4 bases in the middle. Germline CDR1 is GTSNPN and CDR2 is SVGIG (reference sequence). DNA for the CDR3: TGTGCCTGGAGTACAGCAGATACGCAGTATTTT. Translation gives CAWSTADTQYF.

The chain recombines TRBV10-3 with TRBJ1-1; no clear D gene. Between the trimmed V and J ends, which lost 0 bases and 8 bases, there was a span of 13 bases. This CDR3 spans 14 amino acids. Germline V gene lookup returns CDR1 ENHRY and CDR2 SYGVKD. CDR3 in DNA: TGTGCCATCAGTGAGTCCTTCTTATCACCCGAAGCTTTCTTT. Its translation is CAISESFLSPEAFF.

This chain connects TRBV11-2 to TRBJ2-5; D perhaps matches TRBD1 (5 bases). The V end was cut by 5 bases, the J end by 3 bases, with 19 bases between. The CDR3 totals 16 residues. Germline-derived CDR1 and CDR2 are SGHAT and FQNNGV. DNA for the CDR3: TGTGCCAGCAGCCCCCTCCCCCACCAGGGCGAAGAGACCCAGTACTTC. This sequence encodes CASSPLPHQGEETQYF.

The gene calls are TRBV6-6 and TRBJ1-4, with unresolved D. Germline values: CDR1 MNHNY, CDR2 SVGAGI (reference sequence). Trimming removed 3 bases from V and 0 bases from J, with 8 bases in between. The CDR3 extends over 15 amino acids. CDR3 in DNA: TGTGCCAGCAGTTATGTCAGGACAACTAATGAAAAACTGTTTTTT. It yields the protein CASSYVRTTNEKLFF.

A few counts support this clone. This sequence joins TRBV25-1 and TRBJ2-3, with TRBD2 matching over 14 bases. Germline trimming cut 2 bases from V and 3 bases from J; bases unmatched to any gene: 7. The length of the CDR3 is 18 residues. The germline gives CDR1 MGHDK, CDR2 SYGVNS. DNA for the CDR3: TGTGCCAGCAGTGAAGGACTAGCGGGAGGCCAGGGTACAGATACGCAGTATTTT. It is translated as CASSEGLAGGQGTDTQYF.

This clone was seen once. V and J are TRBV15 and TRBJ2-3; possibly TRBD1 for D (6 bases). The CDR3 loop spans 17 amino acids. Germline assignment: CDR1 LNHNV and CDR2 YYDKDF (reference sequence). V dropped 0 bases and J dropped 1 base, with 14 bases sitting between them. CDR3 DNA: TGTGCCACCAGCAGAGATATCAGGGGTGGAGGCACAGATACGCAGTATTTT. Protein: CATSRDIRGGGTDTQYF.

V usage is TRBV28 and J usage is TRBJ2-3; 7 positions agree with TRBD2. The CDR3 is 17 amino acids. V dropped 7 bases and J dropped 0; count of bases not matched to a gene: 13. The germline V gene encodes CDR1 MDHEN and CDR2 SYDVKM. The CDR3 DNA follows: TGTGCCAGCACCGCACTCCGAGCGGGATCTAGCACAGATACGCAGTATTTT. Residues: CASTALRAGSSTDTQYF.